A selection of T cell receptor beta chains follows, all from one sample in a study of T-cell reconstitution after alpha-beta-depleted transplantation in children. TCRdb called the PCR reads again in MiXCR, with one record for every CDR3 protein. In the table there are a few hundred thousand distinct CDR3 sequences, roughly 44% of which are singletons. The input for sequencing was PBMCs, taken before TCRalphabeta/CD19-depleted stem cell transplant. The receptors come from a girl aged 2 to 9 with aplastic anemia, due to receive a stem cell transplant. Each CDR3 is given with its conserved first and last residue. A D gene is named only where the DNA matches it firmly. Expanded clones are given a class, and other clones once, few, many or no size at all.

d_call,clone_size,v_call,j_call,cdr3_aa,cdr3_nt
NA,NA,TRBV6-5,TRBJ1-2,CASSLGGFDGYTF,TGTGCCAGCAGTTTGGGGGGTTTCGATGGCTACACCTTC
NA,NA,TRBV9,TRBJ1-4,CASSVEDGQNEKLFF,TGTGCCAGCAGCGTGGAGGACGGACAGAATGAAAAACTGTTTTTT
NA,NA,TRBV5-8,TRBJ2-3,CASSFSPDGTSTDTQYF,TGTGCCAGCAGCTTCAGCCCGGACGGGACTAGCACAGATACGCAGTATTTT
NA,few,TRBV11-1,TRBJ1-6,CASSFTLGGTVNNSPLHF,TGTGCCAGCAGCTTCACGCTGGGGGGGACGGTGAATAATTCACCCCTCCACTTT
NA,NA,TRBV5-1,TRBJ2-3,CASSPGPPEPDTQYF,TGCGCCAGCAGCCCGGGACCGCCCGAGCCAGATACGCAGTATTTT
TRBD2,NA,TRBV4-1,TRBJ2-3,CASSHSGRSADTQYF,TGCGCCAGCAGCCACAGCGGGAGATCAGCAGATACGCAGTATTTT
TRBD1,few,TRBV2,TRBJ1-1,CASTRDRDNTEAFF,TGTGCCAGCACCCGGGACAGGGATAACACTGAAGCTTTCTTT
NA,many,TRBV12-3/TRBV12-4,TRBJ1-4,CASRPDTTNEKLFF,TGTGCCAGCAGACCGGACACAACTAATGAAAAACTGTTTTTT
TRBD1,few,TRBV5-1,TRBJ2-7,CASSLSLGDRKYEQYF,TGCGCCAGCAGCTTGTCCCTCGGGGACAGAAAATACGAGCAGTACTTC
TRBD2,NA,TRBV18,TRBJ2-7,CASSPLGSGGLEQYF,TGTGCCAGCTCACCATTGGGTAGCGGGGGCTTGGAGCAGTACTTC
TRBD1,NA,TRBV3-1,TRBJ2-3,CASSPGQGAPGDTQYF,TGTGCCAGCAGCCCTGGACAGGGGGCGCCGGGAGATACGCAGTATTTT
TRBD1,NA,TRBV12-3/TRBV12-4,TRBJ2-7,CASSPQTGLIYEQYF,TGTGCCAGCAGTCCTCAGACAGGGCTCATCTACGAGCAGTACTTC
NA,NA,TRBV28,TRBJ2-3,CASSYPRKEGARTDTQYF,TGTGCCAGCAGTTATCCAAGGAAGGAGGGGGCGAGGACAGATACGCAGTATTTT
TRBD1,NA,TRBV15,TRBJ2-7,CATSSLQGAYEQYF,TGTGCCACCAGCTCTTTACAGGGGGCTTACGAGCAGTACTTC
TRBD1,many,TRBV7-2,TRBJ2-7,CASSSGTGLYEQYF,TGTGCCAGCAGCTCCGGGACAGGACTCTACGAGCAGTACTTC
TRBD2,many,TRBV9,TRBJ2-3,CASSVSLGLAGNTDTQYF,TGTGCCAGCAGCGTATCTTTGGGACTAGCGGGAAACACAGATACGCAGTATTTT
NA,many,TRBV27,TRBJ2-5,CASSHTPWETQYF,TGTGCCAGCAGCCATACCCCGTGGGAGACCCAGTACTTC
NA,NA,TRBV20-1,TRBJ2-7,CSARDPRTRTYEQYF,TGCAGTGCTAGAGATCCGAGAACACGAACCTACGAGCAGTACTTC
NA,NA,TRBV6-5,TRBJ2-7,CASSYTMSSYEQYF,TGTGCCAGCAGTTATACGATGAGCTCCTACGAGCAGTACTTC
TRBD1,few,TRBV7-6,TRBJ1-1,CASSLQGQADTEAFF,TGTGCCAGCAGCTTACAGGGACAGGCGGACACTGAAGCTTTCTTT
NA,once,TRBV3-1,TRBJ2-1,CASSQDRVARGNEQFF,TGTGCCAGCAGCCAAGATAGGGTAGCTCGGGGTAATGAGCAGTTCTTC
NA,many,TRBV29-1,TRBJ2-3,CSVSPSSTDTQYF,TGCAGCGTCTCCCCCTCTAGCACAGATACGCAGTATTTT
NA,NA,TRBV12-3/TRBV12-4,TRBJ1-4,CASSLYLRGGPGEKLFF,TGTGCCAGCAGTTTATATTTGCGAGGGGGGCCTGGCGAAAAACTGTTTTTT
NA,many,TRBV27,TRBJ2-7,CASSSFYEQYF,TGTGCCAGCAGTTCCTTCTACGAGCAGTACTTC
NA,NA,TRBV7-9,TRBJ2-7,CASSSPGPGWRLGQYF,TGTGCCAGCAGCTCCCCCGGCCCGGGATGGCGACTAGGGCAGTACTTC
TRBD1,many,TRBV7-6,TRBJ2-7,CASSGQGHEQYF,TGTGCCAGCAGCGGACAGGGGCACGAGCAGTACTTC
TRBD1,once,TRBV7-9,TRBJ2-5,CASSPRDRPTVETQYF,TGTGCCAGCAGCCCGAGGGACAGACCCACGGTGGAGACCCAGTACTTC
NA,many,TRBV14,TRBJ2-4,CASSPDLFTIQYF,TGTGCCAGCAGCCCGGACCTCTTCACAATTCAGTACTTC
TRBD1,NA,TRBV30,TRBJ1-2,CAWRPGQLYGYTF,TGTGCCTGGAGACCGGGACAGCTCTATGGCTACACCTTC
NA,NA,TRBV9,TRBJ2-1,CASSVGGSPENEQFF,TGTGCCAGCAGCGTAGGAGGTAGCCCGGAAAATGAGCAGTTCTTC
TRBD1,NA,TRBV20-1,TRBJ1-1,CSARDTGTGGFVDTEAFF,TGCAGTGCTAGAGATACGGGGACAGGGGGCTTTGTTGACACTGAAGCTTTCTTT
NA,few,TRBV27,TRBJ1-6,CASSFIPLAGSPLHF,TGTGCCAGCAGTTTTATACCCTTAGCTGGTTCACCCCTCCACTTT
NA,NA,TRBV28,TRBJ1-5,CASSFRAFSNQPQHF,TGTGCCAGCAGTTTTAGGGCCTTTAGCAATCAGCCCCAGCATTTT
TRBD2,once,TRBV4-2,TRBJ2-2,CASSQGGSGTPAGELFF,TGTGCCAGCAGCCAAGGAGGAAGCGGGACGCCTGCCGGGGAGCTGTTTTTT
NA,NA,TRBV20-1,TRBJ2-7,CSARGEGGYEQYF,TGCAGTGCTAGAGGGGAGGGGGGGTACGAGCAGTACTTC
NA,many,TRBV7-6,TRBJ2-1,CASSKTPTSSYNEQFF,TGTGCCAGCAGTAAAACACCCACGAGCTCCTACAATGAGCAGTTCTTC
TRBD2,few,TRBV5-1,TRBJ2-2,CASSFGGGENTGELFF,TGCGCCAGCAGCTTCGGCGGGGGAGAGAACACCGGGGAGCTGTTTTTT
TRBD1,many,TRBV7-9,TRBJ1-1,CASARGLGTEAFF,TGTGCCAGCGCCAGGGGGTTGGGCACTGAAGCTTTCTTT
NA,few,TRBV20-1,TRBJ1-1,CSATKQLNTEAFF,TGCAGTGCCACGAAGCAGTTGAACACTGAAGCTTTCTTT
NA,NA,TRBV5-1,TRBJ1-5,CASSFRQPPNQPQHF,TGCGCCAGCAGCTTTCGACAGCCACCCAATCAGCCCCAGCATTTT
TRBD1,NA,TRBV4-3,TRBJ2-7,CASSQEGQGAVEQYF,TGCGCCAGCAGCCAAGAAGGACAGGGGGCAGTCGAGCAGTACTTC
NA,many,TRBV5-1,TRBJ1-1,CASSLFSWGGMNTEAFF,TGCGCCAGCAGCTTATTCTCATGGGGAGGGATGAACACTGAAGCTTTCTTT
TRBD2,NA,TRBV29-1,TRBJ2-2,CSVLTSGKATGELFF,TGCAGCGTCCTTACTAGCGGGAAGGCGACCGGGGAGCTGTTTTTT
NA,NA,TRBV3-1,TRBJ2-3,CASNVAGSLADTQYF,TGTGCCAGCAATGTCGCGGGGAGTTTGGCAGATACGCAGTATTTT
TRBD2,NA,TRBV30,TRBJ2-3,CAWSVAGGTDTQYF,TGTGCCTGGAGTGTAGCGGGAGGGACAGATACGCAGTATTTT
NA,few,TRBV7-6,TRBJ2-7,CASRQPGVDEQYF,TGTGCCAGCAGACAACCAGGGGTTGACGAGCAGTACTTC
NA,NA,TRBV4-1,TRBJ2-7,CASSQGEGSSYEQYF,TGCGCCAGCAGCCAAGGTGAAGGAAGCTCCTACGAGCAGTACTTC
NA,few,TRBV18,TRBJ2-5,CASSPSAGWIETQYF,TGTGCCAGCTCACCGTCGGCAGGGTGGATAGAGACCCAGTACTTC
TRBD2,NA,TRBV6-5,TRBJ2-1,CASSSDTLGGEQFF,TGTGCCAGCAGTTCGGACACACTGGGGGGGGAGCAGTTCTTC